This T cell receptor (beta chain) was captured in a study of blood T cell repertoires in COVID-19. Study summary: Specimens from acute and convalescent COVID-19 originated in the United States, Italy and Spain. PBMCs, B-cell-depleted T cells, or T cells provided the cDNA or gDNA that made up the material.

In the study's own analysis: Using reference gene primer amplification, nucleated cell counts were estimated. The assay was immunoSEQ multiplex PCR, and TCRdb's table has in-frame clones only and misses some. The V and J calls and the clone size are those of that table, but D and trimming were determined from the DNA. This sample has around 230,000 clones, with 87% found just once. CDR3 length: 15 amino acids. V lost 5 bases, J lost 3 bases, and 15 bases lay in between. CDR1 SGHNT and CDR2 YENEEA come from the germline V gene. The TCR originated in a man aged 55 to 70 who had recovered from COVID-19. The chain employs TRBV11-3 and TRBJ2-3, with D possibly matching TRBD1 (6 bases). Sequences were obtained from peripheral blood. DNA for the CDR3: TGTGCCAGCAGCGTGTCAGGGGCGGTTACAGATACGCAGTATTTT. Protein: CASSVSGAVTDTQYF.